This TCR beta chain is from a study of early T cells in non-severe SARS-CoV-2 infection. Researchers tagged individual cDNA molecules with unique molecular identifiers. TCRdb recomputed calls from the 5' RACE reads with MiXCR, one row per CDR3 protein. The top ten clones hold 8% to 10% of a sample with more than 50,000 distinct CDR3 sequences, about 13% of them seen once. Only a few counts were recorded for this clonotype. CDR1 is SGDLS and CDR2 is YYNGEE in the germline V gene. The V end was cut by 5 bases, the J end by 4 bases, with 18 bases between. This CDR3 region has 15 residues. The sample comprised whole blood. This receptor was obtained from an adult who was a healthcare worker with PCR-confirmed SARS-CoV-2 infection or an uninfected control (not recorded which). The chain uses TRBV9 and TRBJ1-2; D not certain. The DNA for the CDR3 is TGTGCCAGCAGGGCGCTGATTCCAGAGGGCTATGGCTACACCTTC. It specifies CASRALIPEGYGYTF.